This T cell receptor (beta chain) stems from a study of T cell changes during pregnancy in multiple sclerosis. This table comes from immunoSEQ multiplex PCR, and its TCRdb copy is limited to in-frame clones, with some not included. The sample yields 65,000 or so clones, less than 95% seen once. Trimming left V 5 bases short and J 0 bases short, with 11 bases between. Germline V gene lookup returns CDR1 MRHNA and CDR2 SNTAGT. The CDR3 is made up of 15 amino acids. This sample comprised peripheral blood, obtained in the second trimester of pregnancy. The V gene is TRBV6-4, the J gene TRBJ1-3, with D hard to call. This receptor was identified in a female donor in good health, enrolled as a control in a pregnancy study. CDR3 residues: CASSYSGISGNTIYF. The CDR3 DNA follows: TGTGCCAGCAGTTATTCCGGGATCTCTGGAAACACCATATATTTT.